A selection of T cell receptor beta chains follows, all from one sample in a study of response to subunit inactivated influenza vaccine. TCRdb reanalysed the RT-PCR reads using MiXCR and keeps one entry per CDR3 protein. The data hold roughly 650,000 distinct CDR3 sequences, with 14% observed a single time. The sequenced sample was PBMCs from blood, obtained approximately 15 days before vaccination. These receptors were obtained from a man aged 45-60 years who received an inactivated influenza vaccine. The CDR3 runs from the conserved cysteine through the conserved F or W. Each record gives: J gene, V gene, D gene, clone size, CDR3 protein, CDR3 DNA. A D gene is named only where the DNA matches it firmly. The size of a clone is reported for some rows only, either as once, few or many, or as a class for expanded clones.

j_gene: TRBJ2-3; v_gene: TRBV2; d_gene: -; abundance: few; CDR3aa: CASGINPPDTQYF; CDR3nt: TGTGCCAGCGGCATAAATCCCCCAGATACGCAGTATTTT
j_gene: TRBJ2-1; v_gene: TRBV5-5; d_gene: TRBD1; abundance: -; CDR3aa: CASSLAGTGAQGYNEQFF; CDR3nt: TGTGCCAGCAGCTTGGCCGGGACAGGGGCTCAGGGATACAATGAGCAGTTCTTC
j_gene: TRBJ1-1; v_gene: TRBV12-3/TRBV12-4; d_gene: -; abundance: few; CDR3aa: CASSFSAGTEAFF; CDR3nt: TGTGCCAGCAGTTTTTCCGCGGGGACTGAAGCTTTCTTT
j_gene: TRBJ2-5; v_gene: TRBV3-1; d_gene: -; abundance: few; CDR3aa: CASSQEGRGIYGTQYF; CDR3nt: TGTGCCAGCAGCCAAGAAGGTCGGGGGATTTATGGGACCCAGTACTTC
j_gene: TRBJ2-1; v_gene: TRBV20-1; d_gene: -; abundance: -; CDR3aa: CSANRPGDYNEQFF; CDR3nt: TGCAGTGCTAACAGACCTGGGGACTACAATGAGCAGTTCTTC
j_gene: TRBJ2-7; v_gene: TRBV12-3/TRBV12-4; d_gene: TRBD1; abundance: -; CDR3aa: CASSLYGQVHEQYF; CDR3nt: TGTGCCAGCAGCCTATACGGACAGGTTCACGAGCAGTACTTC
j_gene: TRBJ1-5; v_gene: TRBV4-1; d_gene: TRBD1; abundance: few; CDR3aa: CASSQALGTGRTHQPQHF; CDR3nt: TGCGCCAGCAGCCAAGCCCTAGGGACAGGACGAACGCATCAGCCCCAGCATTTT
j_gene: TRBJ1-6; v_gene: TRBV7-8; d_gene: -; abundance: -; CDR3aa: CASSSSRGYYNSPLHF; CDR3nt: TGTGCCAGCAGCTCCTCCAGGGGTTACTATAATTCACCCCTCCACTTT
j_gene: TRBJ2-3; v_gene: TRBV27; d_gene: -; abundance: -; CDR3aa: CASSFIAASTDTHYF; CDR3nt: TGTGCCAGCAGTTTCATAGCGGCTAGCACAGATACGCACTATTTT
j_gene: TRBJ2-5; v_gene: TRBV4-2; d_gene: -; abundance: -; CDR3aa: CASSNVGVQETQYF; CDR3nt: TGTGCCAGCAGCAATGTAGGGGTCCAAGAGACCCAGTACTTC
j_gene: TRBJ2-1; v_gene: TRBV5-1; d_gene: TRBD1; abundance: many; CDR3aa: CASSLGQGTNEQFF; CDR3nt: TGCGCCAGCAGCTTGGGACAGGGGACGAATGAGCAGTTCTTC
j_gene: TRBJ2-5; v_gene: TRBV12-3/TRBV12-4; d_gene: -; abundance: few; CDR3aa: CASRLARETQYF; CDR3nt: TGTGCCAGCAGGCTTGCCCGGGAGACCCAGTACTTC
j_gene: TRBJ2-3; v_gene: TRBV5-1; d_gene: TRBD2; abundance: few; CDR3aa: CASSLDAGGMDTQYF; CDR3nt: TGCGCCAGCAGCTTGGATGCGGGGGGGATGGATACGCAGTATTTT
j_gene: TRBJ2-7; v_gene: TRBV5-1; d_gene: TRBD1; abundance: many; CDR3aa: CASSLGGQFYEQYF; CDR3nt: TGCGCCAGCAGCTTGGGGGGACAGTTCTACGAGCAGTACTTC
j_gene: TRBJ2-3; v_gene: TRBV20-1; d_gene: TRBD2; abundance: -; CDR3aa: CSARGGGSSTDTQYF; CDR3nt: TGCAGTGCTAGAGGGGGGGGGAGCAGCACAGATACGCAGTATTTT
j_gene: TRBJ2-2; v_gene: TRBV10-3; d_gene: -; abundance: -; CDR3aa: CAISESRQLSTGELFF; CDR3nt: TGTGCCATCAGTGAGTCGAGACAGCTAAGCACCGGGGAGCTGTTTTTT
j_gene: TRBJ1-5; v_gene: TRBV6-2/TRBV6-3; d_gene: -; abundance: -; CDR3aa: CASSYREYSNQPQHF; CDR3nt: TGTGCCAGCAGTTACAGGGAATATAGCAATCAGCCCCAGCATTTT
j_gene: TRBJ2-4; v_gene: TRBV5-1; d_gene: TRBD1; abundance: many; CDR3aa: CASSLGQGEAKNIQYF; CDR3nt: TGCGCCAGCAGCCTAGGACAGGGTGAAGCCAAAAACATTCAGTACTTC
j_gene: TRBJ2-2; v_gene: TRBV5-1; d_gene: -; abundance: -; CDR3aa: CASSWPAGVYTGELFF; CDR3nt: TGCGCCAGCAGCTGGCCGGCAGGGGTTTACACCGGGGAGCTGTTTTTT
j_gene: TRBJ2-1; v_gene: TRBV6-2/TRBV6-3; d_gene: TRBD2; abundance: few; CDR3aa: CASSSVSGSVEQFF; CDR3nt: TGTGCCAGCAGCTCTGTTAGCGGGAGCGTTGAGCAGTTCTTC
j_gene: TRBJ2-5; v_gene: TRBV7-8; d_gene: -; abundance: -; CDR3aa: CASSLGVGGLETQYF; CDR3nt: TGTGCCAGCAGCTTAGGGGTGGGGGGGCTTGAGACCCAGTACTTC
j_gene: TRBJ2-2; v_gene: TRBV18; d_gene: -; abundance: few; CDR3aa: CASSRPGQRVTGELFF; CDR3nt: TGTGCCAGCTCACGACCGGGACAGCGGGTCACCGGGGAGCTGTTTTTT
j_gene: TRBJ1-4; v_gene: TRBV4-3; d_gene: -; abundance: -; CDR3aa: CASSQGRGRGEKLFF; CDR3nt: TGCGCCAGCAGCCAAGGCAGGGGCAGGGGTGAAAAACTGTTTTTT
j_gene: TRBJ2-1; v_gene: TRBV20-1; d_gene: TRBD2; abundance: few; CDR3aa: CSARLLAGGAYNEQFF; CDR3nt: TGCAGTGCTAGGCTCCTAGCGGGAGGAGCCTACAATGAGCAGTTCTTC
j_gene: TRBJ2-7; v_gene: TRBV10-3; d_gene: -; abundance: many; CDR3aa: CAIRKAYSYEQYF; CDR3nt: TGTGCCATCAGGAAAGCGTATTCCTACGAGCAGTACTTC
j_gene: TRBJ1-2; v_gene: TRBV6-2/TRBV6-3; d_gene: -; abundance: many; CDR3aa: CASGQSNYGYTF; CDR3nt: TGTGCCAGCGGGCAGTCCAACTATGGCTACACCTTC
j_gene: TRBJ2-7; v_gene: TRBV12-3/TRBV12-4; d_gene: -; abundance: many; CDR3aa: CASGAGIAYEQYF; CDR3nt: TGTGCCAGCGGGGCTGGTATCGCCTACGAGCAGTACTTC
j_gene: TRBJ2-7; v_gene: TRBV7-2; d_gene: TRBD2; abundance: -; CDR3aa: CASSAGLAGGMYEQYF; CDR3nt: TGTGCCAGCAGCGCGGGACTAGCGGGAGGGATGTACGAGCAGTACTTC
j_gene: TRBJ2-7; v_gene: TRBV27; d_gene: TRBD1; abundance: -; CDR3aa: CASRETGALIKQYF; CDR3nt: TGTGCCAGCAGGGAGACAGGGGCCCTAATTAAGCAGTACTTC
j_gene: TRBJ2-7; v_gene: TRBV28; d_gene: -; abundance: -; CDR3aa: CASSFRISYEQYF; CDR3nt: TGTGCCAGCAGTTTTAGGATATCCTACGAGCAGTACTTC